This is a list of T cell receptor beta chains from one sample in a study of cytomegalovirus exposure and HLA in healthy donors. Only in-frame clones appear in the TCRdb table, and some are missing; sequencing was by immunoSEQ multiplex PCR. This table has roughly 160,000 clones, roughly 80% appearing once. The sequenced material came from PBMCs. Every receptor here comes from a male donor in good health and CMV-seronegative. Both conserved end residues are part of each CDR3. A D gene is named only where the DNA matches it firmly. The size of a clone is reported for some rows only, either as once, few or many, or as a class for expanded clones.

d_gene: NA; j_gene: TRBJ1-5; len: 14; v_gene: TRBV6-6; abundance: NA; CDR3aa: CATQATNGNQPQHF; CDR3nt: TGTGCCACCCAAGCCACTAACGGCAATCAGCCCCAGCATTTT
d_gene: TRBD1; j_gene: TRBJ1-5; len: 15; v_gene: TRBV28; abundance: NA; CDR3aa: CASRNRDRPNQPQHF; CDR3nt: TGTGCCAGCAGAAATCGGGACAGGCCAAATCAGCCCCAGCATTTT
d_gene: TRBD2; j_gene: TRBJ2-3; len: 15; v_gene: TRBV19; abundance: NA; CDR3aa: CASTLGGRDTDTQYF; CDR3nt: TGTGCCAGTACCCTCGGTGGGAGGGACACAGATACGCAGTATTTT
d_gene: NA; j_gene: TRBJ2-1; len: 16; v_gene: TRBV19; abundance: NA; CDR3aa: CASSIVAKLPYNEQFF; CDR3nt: TGTGCCAGTAGTATAGTTGCGAAGTTACCCTACAATGAGCAGTTCTTC
d_gene: TRBD2; j_gene: TRBJ2-7; len: 13; v_gene: TRBV29-1; abundance: NA; CDR3aa: CSFRDYPSYEQYF; CDR3nt: TGCAGCTTCCGGGACTACCCTTCCTACGAGCAGTACTTC
d_gene: NA; j_gene: TRBJ2-1; len: 13; v_gene: TRBV6-6; abundance: NA; CDR3aa: CASSSQGGSEQFF; CDR3nt: TGTGCCAGCAGTTCTCAGGGAGGAAGTGAGCAGTTCTTC
d_gene: NA; j_gene: TRBJ1-1; len: 14; v_gene: TRBV18; abundance: NA; CDR3aa: CASSPSGSNTEAFF; CDR3nt: TGTGCCAGCTCACCAAGCGGGTCGAACACTGAAGCTTTCTTT
d_gene: TRBD1; j_gene: TRBJ2-7; len: 14; v_gene: TRBV6-5; abundance: NA; CDR3aa: CASSSGTGTREQYF; CDR3nt: TGTGCCAGCAGCTCCGGGACAGGGACGCGAGAGCAGTACTTC
d_gene: TRBD2; j_gene: TRBJ2-7; len: 15; v_gene: TRBV27; abundance: NA; CDR3aa: CASSPRLAGAYEQYF; CDR3nt: TGTGCCAGCAGTCCAAGACTAGCGGGAGCCTACGAGCAGTACTTC
d_gene: NA; j_gene: TRBJ2-7; len: 15; v_gene: TRBV28; abundance: NA; CDR3aa: CASSIDRLGSYEQYF; CDR3nt: TGTGCCAGCAGTATCGACAGATTAGGGTCCTACGAGCAGTACTTC
d_gene: TRBD1; j_gene: TRBJ1-2; len: 14; v_gene: TRBV27; abundance: NA; CDR3aa: CASSFTGGNYGYTF; CDR3nt: TGTGCCAGCAGTTTCACAGGGGGCAACTATGGCTACACCTTC
d_gene: TRBD2; j_gene: TRBJ2-2; len: 15; v_gene: TRBV9; abundance: NA; CDR3aa: CASSVRREYTGELFF; CDR3nt: TGTGCCAGCAGCGTTAGGCGGGAGTACACCGGGGAGCTGTTTTTT
d_gene: NA; j_gene: TRBJ2-5; len: 15; v_gene: TRBV7-2; abundance: NA; CDR3aa: CASSSAPRGKETQYF; CDR3nt: TGTGCCAGCAGCTCCGCCCCCAGGGGTAAAGAGACCCAGTACTTC
d_gene: TRBD1; j_gene: TRBJ2-1; len: 16; v_gene: TRBV18; abundance: NA; CDR3aa: CASSPLGQGSYNEQFF; CDR3nt: TGTGCCAGCTCACCACTGGGACAGGGCTCCTACAATGAGCAGTTCTTC
d_gene: TRBD1; j_gene: TRBJ2-2; len: 15; v_gene: TRBV6-6; abundance: NA; CDR3aa: CASHAGGVFGGELFF; CDR3nt: TGTGCCAGCCATGCAGGGGGTGTTTTTGGGGGGGAGCTGTTTTTT
d_gene: TRBD1; j_gene: TRBJ2-5; len: 14; v_gene: TRBV5-4; abundance: NA; CDR3aa: CASSPGQGRETQYF; CDR3nt: TGTGCCAGCAGCCCGGGACAGGGTAGAGAGACCCAGTACTTC
d_gene: TRBD1; j_gene: TRBJ2-5; len: 15; v_gene: TRBV7-2; abundance: NA; CDR3aa: CASSLVGTAQETQYF; CDR3nt: TGTGCCAGCAGCTTAGTAGGGACAGCTCAAGAGACCCAGTACTTC
d_gene: TRBD2; j_gene: TRBJ2-3; len: 16; v_gene: TRBV5-1; abundance: NA; CDR3aa: CASISGLAGVTDTQYF; CDR3nt: TGCGCCAGCATCTCCGGACTAGCGGGGGTCACAGATACGCAGTATTTT
d_gene: TRBD2; j_gene: TRBJ2-3; len: 16; v_gene: TRBV28; abundance: NA; CDR3aa: CASSFPSSGGEDTQYF; CDR3nt: TGTGCCAGCAGTTTCCCGTCTAGCGGGGGTGAAGATACGCAGTATTTT
d_gene: NA; j_gene: TRBJ1-1; len: 14; v_gene: TRBV19; abundance: once; CDR3aa: CASSNTGFDTEAFF; CDR3nt: TGTGCCAGTAGTAATACAGGCTTTGACACTGAAGCTTTCTTT
d_gene: TRBD2; j_gene: TRBJ2-7; len: 14; v_gene: TRBV29-1; abundance: NA; CDR3aa: CSVAQGAGAYEQYF; CDR3nt: TGCAGCGTTGCTCAAGGAGCGGGGGCCTACGAGCAGTACTTC
d_gene: TRBD1; j_gene: TRBJ2-7; len: 14; v_gene: TRBV5-1; abundance: once; CDR3aa: CASSKGQGGYEQYF; CDR3nt: TGCGCCAGCAGCAAGGGACAGGGGGGCTACGAGCAGTACTTC
d_gene: TRBD1; j_gene: TRBJ1-5; len: 17; v_gene: TRBV6-4; abundance: once; CDR3aa: CASIVTGTASSEQPQHF; CDR3nt: TGTGCCAGCATCGTTACCGGGACAGCGTCGAGCGAGCAGCCCCAGCATTTT
d_gene: TRBD2; j_gene: TRBJ2-1; len: 14; v_gene: TRBV19; abundance: NA; CDR3aa: CASSIAETSGKQFF; CDR3nt: TGTGCCAGTAGTATAGCTGAGACTAGCGGGAAGCAGTTCTTC
d_gene: NA; j_gene: TRBJ2-5; len: 15; v_gene: TRBV6-5; abundance: NA; CDR3aa: CASSYSNGGGKTQYF; CDR3nt: TGTGCCAGCAGTTACTCGAATGGGGGGGGCAAGACCCAGTACTTC
d_gene: NA; j_gene: TRBJ1-3; len: 15; v_gene: TRBV28; abundance: once; CDR3aa: CASSPQQGAGNTIYF; CDR3nt: TGTGCCAGCAGCCCTCAACAGGGTGCGGGAAACACCATATATTTT
d_gene: NA; j_gene: TRBJ1-1; len: 13; v_gene: TRBV30; abundance: NA; CDR3aa: CAWSVGGNTEAFF; CDR3nt: TGTGCCTGGAGTGTAGGAGGGAACACTGAGGCTTTCTTT
d_gene: NA; j_gene: TRBJ2-6; len: 18; v_gene: TRBV9; abundance: NA; CDR3aa: CASSVVPGSASGANVLTF; CDR3nt: TGTGCCAGCAGCGTAGTCCCAGGGTCGGCCTCTGGGGCCAACGTCCTGACTTTC
d_gene: NA; j_gene: TRBJ2-7; len: 14; v_gene: TRBV7-2; abundance: NA; CDR3aa: CASSLFGQTYEQYF; CDR3nt: TGTGCCAGCAGCTTATTTGGACAGACCTACGAGCAGTACTTC
d_gene: NA; j_gene: TRBJ1-1; len: 13; v_gene: TRBV28; abundance: once; CDR3aa: CASSLDSNTEAFF; CDR3nt: TGTGCCAGCAGTCTGGACAGTAACACTGAAGCTTTCTTT
d_gene: TRBD1; j_gene: TRBJ1-3; len: 14; v_gene: TRBV15; abundance: NA; CDR3aa: CATSAGTEADTIYF; CDR3nt: TGTGCCACCAGCGCCGGGACAGAGGCGGACACCATATATTTT
d_gene: NA; j_gene: TRBJ2-7; len: 12; v_gene: TRBV29-1; abundance: NA; CDR3aa: CSVLSGRYEQYF; CDR3nt: TGCAGCGTTTTATCAGGGAGGTACGAGCAGTACTTC
d_gene: TRBD1; j_gene: TRBJ1-2; len: 15; v_gene: TRBV27; abundance: NA; CDR3aa: CASRLTGTGAYGYPF; CDR3nt: TGTGCCAGCAGACTTACCGGGACAGGGGCGTATGGCTACCCCTTC